The clone carrying this T cell receptor (beta chain) was seen only a few times. What it binds is not known. The CDR3 regions of TCR beta were amplified from RNA transcripts. A first-round RT-PCR of the TCR CDR3 used the HTBI primer set. TCRdb passed the multiplex PCR reads through MiXCR, listing each CDR3 protein once. The profile shows some 740,000 distinct CDR3 sequences, around 15% of them singletons. The data stem from a study of T cells in Graves' hyperthyroidism and ophthalmopathy. Study results and limitations: In blood, most of the thyroid clonotypes expanded above 0.001 were also present.

Sample: blood. This TCR was recovered from a woman aged 18-29 years with Graves' hyperthyroidism.

This chain's CDR3 is CAWNKLMGSTEAFF. In DNA, the CDR3 is TGTGCCTGGAATAAACTCATGGGGAGCACTGAAGCTTTCTTT. V and J are TRBV30 and TRBJ1-1; no definite D call. V was pared by 4 bases and J by 4 bases, with 16 bases between. Germline V CDR1 and CDR2: GTSNPN, SVGIG (reference sequence). The CDR3 covers 14 residues. The complete variable domain, with remaining parts taken from reference TRBV30 and TRBJ1-1, reads SQTIHQWPATLVQPVGSPLSLECTVEGTSNPNLYWYRQAAGRGLQLLFYSVGIGQISSEVPQNLSASRPQDRQFILSSKKLLLSDSGFYLCAWNKLMGSTEAFFGQGTRLTVV.